These 26 T cell receptor beta chains were all obtained from the same sample, sequenced in a study of cytomegalovirus exposure and HLA in healthy donors. Primers for the PCR totalled 60 Vbeta and 13 Jbeta. Sequencing used immunoSEQ multiplex PCR; TCRdb keeps in-frame clones, though not all of them. The sample has roughly 110,000 clones, 55% to 70% seen once. Sample: PBMCs. All receptors derive from a woman in her 30s in good health and CMV-seronegative.

The chain carries TRBV2 and TRBJ2-7; no reliable D call. This CDR3 has 11 amino acids. Trimming shortened V by 5 bases and J by 6 bases, and 8 bases separated the two germline ends. The germline gives CDR1 SNHLY, CDR2 FYNNEI. CDR3: CASSLVSEQYF. In nucleotides, the CDR3 is TGTGCCAGCAGTTTAGTAAGCGAGCAGTACTTC.

J is TRBJ1-2 and V is TRBV4-3; D not certain. V gave up 1 base and J gave up 1 base, with 10 bases separating them. CDR3 length: 15 amino acids. The germline gives CDR1 LGHNA, CDR2 YSLEER. The CDR3 region has the DNA TGCGCCAGCAGCCAAGCTTTCGCAGTTAACTATGGCTACACCTTC. Translated, it gives CASSQAFAVNYGYTF.

This clone appeared a single time. CDR3 sequence reads: CASSYRDRGAWGYTF. CDR3 coding DNA: TGTGCCAGCAGTTACCGGGACAGGGGCGCATGGGGCTACACCTTC. The rearrangement joins TRBV6-5 to TRBJ1-2; TRBD1 aligns across 10 bases. With 2 bases clipped from V and 8 bases from J, the junction kept 8 bases outside the gene matches. This CDR3 has 15 residues. The germline V gene encodes CDR1 MNHEY and CDR2 SVGAGI.

J is TRBJ2-2 and V is TRBV5-6, with TRBD2 identical over 8 bases. Germline V gene lookup returns CDR1 SGHDT and CDR2 YYEEEE. Trimming removed 4 bases from V and 8 bases from J; junction bases left unmatched: 10. This CDR3 has 15 residues. The CDR3 sequence: CASSGAGDGTGELFF. In DNA, the CDR3 is TGTGCCAGCAGCGGAGCGGGAGATGGGACGGGGGAGCTGTTTTTT.

In nucleotides, the CDR3 is TGTGCCAGCAGTTCCCCAGGCGACAGGGGACACGAGACCCAGTACTTC. It codes for CASSSPGDRGHETQYF. The chain combines TRBV28 with TRBJ2-5; 8 bases agree with TRBD1. V was pared by 4 bases and J by 5 bases, with 12 bases of the junction left unmatched. Germline V gene sequence: CDR1 MDHEN, CDR2 SYDVKM. The CDR3 runs 16 residues.

J is TRBJ1-1 and V is TRBV18; 7 bases fit TRBD1. This CDR3 comprises 13 residues. Germline-derived CDR1 and CDR2 are KGHSH and LQKENI. V shed 7 bases, J shed 1 base, and the junction held 3 bases outside the gene matches. CDR3 sequence reads: CASWDRQNTEAFF. DNA for the CDR3: TGTGCCAGCTGGGACAGACAGAACACTGAAGCTTTCTTT.

This clone was counted between two and nine times. The chain links TRBV19 to TRBJ2-5; 7 bases line up with TRBD1. The end of the DNA aligns better with TRBJ2-7, so the J call may be wrong. Germline V CDR1 and CDR2: LNHDA, SQIVND (reference sequence). This CDR3 region has 14 residues. DNA for the CDR3: TGTGCCAGTAGTACGGGGACAGTATCCTACGAGCAGTACTTC. This codes for CASSTGTVSYEQYF.

V and J are TRBV19 and TRBJ2-3; TRBD2 is a possible D gene (5 bases). The germline V gene encodes CDR1 LNHDA and CDR2 SQIVND (reference sequence). With 7 bases removed from V and 0 bases from J, the gap between germline ends came to 14 bases. The CDR3 totals 15 residues. The CDR3 DNA reads as TGTGCCAGTACCGATCGCCCTAGCAGCACAGATACGCAGTATTTT. It translates to CASTDRPSSTDTQYF.

This clone was seen a single time. V is TRBV19 and J is TRBJ2-2; TRBD1 aligns across 8 bases. V lost 7 bases, J lost 4 bases, and 5 bases stayed unmatched. CDR3 length equals 14 residues. Germline values: CDR1 LNHDA, CDR2 SQIVND (reference sequence). The CDR3 here is CASTRTGITGELFF. The CDR3 DNA is TGTGCCAGTACTCGGACAGGGATCACCGGGGAGCTGTTTTTT.

The J gene is TRBJ2-1, the V gene TRBV28; 8 positions match TRBD1. CDR1 and CDR2 (germline): MDHEN, SYDVKM. This CDR3 spans 16 amino acids. After removal of 5 bases from V and 3 bases from J, the junction contained 9 bases not matched to a gene. The CDR3, as DNA: TGTGCCAGCAGTCCTGACAGGGGTAACTACTACAATGAGCAGTTCTTC. This sequence encodes CASSPDRGNYYNEQFF.

V is TRBV4-3 and J is TRBJ2-7; 7 positions agree with TRBD1. This CDR3 has 15 amino acids. The ends lost 2 bases at V and 3 bases at J; junction bases unmatched: 7. Per the germline V gene, CDR1 is LGHNA and CDR2 is YSLEER. The CDR3 is CASSQTGTVNYEQYF. For the CDR3, the DNA is TGCGCCAGCAGCCAAACCGGGACAGTCAACTACGAGCAGTACTTC.

Concerning this clone itself: One junction end does not reproduce the germline sequence, and a read error may be involved. CDR3 in amino acids: CASSVGLAGPTNTQYF. The CDR3 DNA reads TGTGCCAGCAGCGTAGGACTAGCGGGTCCCACAAATACGCAGTATTTT. The chain links TRBV9 to TRBJ2-3, with 10 bases identical to TRBD2. This CDR3 region has 16 residues. CDR1 and CDR2 from the germline V gene are SGDLS and YYNGEE. Combining the CDR3 with reference TRBV9 and TRBJ2-3 gives the whole variable domain DSGVTQTPKHLITATGQRVTLRCSPRSGDLSVYWYQQSLDQGLQFLIQYYNGEERAKGNILERFSAQQFPDLHSELNLSSLELGDSALYFCASSVGLAGPTNTQYFGPGTRLTVL.

The chain joins TRBV28 to TRBJ1-2, with D possibly matching TRBD1 (5 bases). Trimming took 5 bases from V and 0 from J, leaving 7 bases between them. CDR3 length equals 13 residues. Germline V lookup: CDR1 MDHEN, CDR2 SYDVKM. The CDR3: CASSDRANYGYTF. The CDR3, as DNA: TGTGCCAGCAGTGACAGAGCTAACTATGGCTACACCTTC.

This clone showed up just once. The chain uses TRBV9 and TRBJ2-5; 11 nucleotides align to TRBD2. V shed 0 bases, J shed 1 base, and the junction held 2 bases outside the gene matches. Germline V gene data show CDR1 as SGDLS and CDR2 as YYNGEE. This CDR3 is 16 amino acids long. The CDR3: CASSVGGTSGQETQYF. CDR3 bases: TGTGCCAGCAGCGTAGGCGGGACTAGCGGCCAAGAGACCCAGTACTTC.

The V call is TRBV12-5, the J call TRBJ2-5; the D gene is possibly TRBD2 (5 bases). CDR1 LGHNT and CDR2 FRNRAP come from the germline V gene. This CDR3 is 14 amino acids long. V shed 4 bases and J shed 9 bases, with 18 bases lying between them. In nucleotides, the CDR3 is TGTGCTAGTGGTTCCCAGAGACCGAGGGCGCCCCAGTACTTC. This translates into CASGSQRPRAPQYF.

This clone occurred once. The CDR3: CASSTPTGGRETQYF. The CDR3 DNA is TGTGCCAGCAGTACCCCCACAGGGGGCAGAGAGACCCAGTACTTC. The rearrangement joins TRBV28 to TRBJ2-5, with 9 positions matching TRBD1. J gave up 4 bases and V 5 bases, and 8 bases lay outside the gene matches. The CDR3 spans 15 residues. Germline V CDR1 and CDR2: MDHEN, SYDVKM.

The rearrangement uses TRBV9 and TRBJ1-2; D unclear. Per the germline V gene, CDR1 is SGDLS and CDR2 is YYNGEE. There are 11 residues in the CDR3. Trimming took off 4 bases at V and 2 bases at J, with 3 bases between the two ends. In DNA form, the CDR3 reads TGTGCCAGCAGCACAAACTATGGCTACACCTTC. The encoded protein is CASSTNYGYTF.

CDR3 sequence reads: CASSAGQGSYEQYF. The DNA of the CDR3 is TGTGCCAGCAGCGCCGGACAGGGCTCCTACGAGCAGTACTTC. This sequence joins TRBV28 and TRBJ2-7; 8 nucleotides match TRBD1. The germline gives CDR1 MDHEN, CDR2 SYDVKM. The CDR3 loop spans 14 amino acids. Trimming took 6 bases from V and 0 from J; bases not matched to a gene: 4.

V gene TRBV6-1 combines with J gene TRBJ2-1; 11 positions agree with TRBD2. V was clipped by 5 bases and J by 4 bases; unmatched bases: 4. The CDR3 spans 15 residues. Germline V gene sequence: CDR1 MNHNS, CDR2 SASEGT. CDR3 DNA: TGTGCCAGCAGTTTACTAGCGGGGGATTACAATGAGCAGTTCTTC. Translating gives CASSLLAGDYNEQFF.

This chain links TRBV30 with TRBJ2-1, with 7 positions matching TRBD1. The CDR3 length is 15 residues. J was trimmed by 0 bases and V by 8 bases; bases with no gene match: 10. Germline values: CDR1 GTSNPN, CDR2 SVGIG (reference sequence). Written as DNA, the CDR3 is TGTGCCGGCGACAGGGAGATCAGCTCCTACAATGAGCAGTTCTTC. Residues: CAGDREISSYNEQFF.

This chain connects TRBV5-1 to TRBJ2-7; the match to TRBD2 covers 8 bases. Germline lookup yields CDR1 SGHRS and CDR2 YFSETQ. The J segment lost 4 bases and the V segment lost 5 bases, leaving 8 bases of the junction unmatched. This CDR3 has 14 amino acids. CDR3 amino acids: CASRPGLGNYEQYF. CDR3 bases: TGCGCCAGCAGACCGGGACTAGGTAATTACGAGCAGTACTTC.

This clone was detected a few times. The chain uses TRBV7-2 and TRBJ2-7; 7 bases agree with TRBD2. The V and J ends lost 3 bases and 3 bases, in that order; junction bases with no gene match: 8. The length of the CDR3 is 15 residues. Germline lookup yields CDR1 SGHTA and CDR2 FQGNSA. In DNA, the CDR3 is TGTGCCAGCAGCTTTGAGACGGGAGGACTCTACGAGCAGTACTTC. Translation gives CASSFETGGLYEQYF. The full variable domain, in which reference TRBV7-2 and TRBJ2-7 provide the parts outside the CDR3, is GAGVSQSPSNKVTEKGKDVELRCDPISGHTALYWYRQSLGQGLEFLIYFQGNSAPDKSGLPSDRFSAERTGGSVSTLTIQRTQQEDSAVYLCASSFETGGLYEQYFGPGTRLTVT.

The genes are TRBV4-2 and TRBJ1-2; 9 bases are shared with TRBD1. The CDR3 covers 16 residues. With V trimmed by 0 bases and J by 7 bases, 9 bases remained unmatched. The germline V gene has CDR1 LGHNA and CDR2 YNFKEQ. The CDR3 nucleotides are TGTGCCAGCAGCCAAGAGCTGTGGGACAGGGACTCTGGCTACACCTTC. Translated: CASSQELWDRDSGYTF.

The J gene is TRBJ2-7, the V gene TRBV4-3; 8 positions agree with TRBD1. Looked up from germline, CDR1 is LGHNA and CDR2 is YSLEER. After removal of 4 bases from V and 5 bases from J, the junction contained 7 bases not matched to a gene. This CDR3 is built from 14 residues. The CDR3 loop reads CASSPGQGSHEQYF. CDR3 in DNA: TGCGCCAGCAGCCCTGGACAGGGTAGCCACGAGCAGTACTTC.

The J gene is TRBJ2-1, the V gene TRBV4-1; maybe TRBD1 (5 bases). With 1 base removed from V and 5 bases from J, the gap between germline ends came to 15 bases. Germline CDR1 is MGHRA and CDR2 is YSYEKL. The CDR3 sequence is 16 residues long. The CDR3 loop reads CASSQGPQDTNNEQFF. CDR3 in DNA: TGCGCCAGCAGCCAAGGGCCACAGGACACCAACAATGAGCAGTTCTTC.

V usage is TRBV4-3 and J usage is TRBJ2-7; 7 bases map to TRBD2. J lost 3 bases, V lost 0 bases, and 11 bases had no gene match. CDR3 length equals 17 residues. Germline CDR1 is LGHNA and CDR2 is YSLEER. Here the CDR3 reads CASSQDRGASGNYEQYF. The CDR3 DNA is TGCGCCAGCAGCCAAGATCGCGGGGCTAGCGGCAACTACGAGCAGTACTTC.